The 6 T cell receptor beta chains below come from one sample, sequenced in a study of T cell changes during pregnancy in multiple sclerosis (dated by TCRdb to between 2017 and 2020). Receptors were amplified or captured by the immunoSEQ multiplex PCR assay. TCRdb provides this immuneACCESS table in a form limited to in-frame rearrangements. Some clones are lacking; in checked studies, under half of them reflect an unresolved V gene, and why the rest are absent is not known. The sample table contains about 81,000 clones; only one count was recorded for approximately 94% of them. The ten biggest clones cover about 2.3% of the sample. Sequenced material: peripheral blood, taken in the third trimester of pregnancy. All receptors come from a female donor with multiple sclerosis, enrolled in a pregnancy study.

V and J are TRBV7-6 and TRBJ2-3; possible D gene TRBD1, 6 bases. This CDR3 contains 17 residues. V dropped 5 bases and J dropped 4 bases, with 22 bases sitting between them. Germline V gene lookup returns CDR1 SGHVS and CDR2 FNYEAQ. The CDR3 bases are TGTGCCAGCAGCCTCAGTAGGGGGAGTTCAATCGCAGATACGCAGTATTTT. It encodes CASSLSRGSSIADTQYF.

The CDR3 sequence: CASSKTGGGGEQFF. CDR3 DNA: TGTGCCAGCAGCAAAACAGGGGGGGGTGGGGAGCAGTTCTTC. The chain carries TRBV6-5 and TRBJ2-1; D is perhaps TRBD1 (8 bases). The CDR3 totals 14 residues. V was shortened by 6 bases and J by 10 bases, with 19 bases between the two germline ends. The germline V gene has CDR1 MNHEY and CDR2 SVGAGI.

The chain recombines TRBV2 with TRBJ2-4, with no clear D. The CDR3 has 16 residues. V shed 3 bases and J shed 2 bases, with 14 bases lying between them. The germline gives CDR1 SNHLY, CDR2 FYNNEI. CDR3 amino acids: CASSEARGTSKNIQYF. The CDR3 DNA reads as TGTGCCAGCAGTGAGGCCAGAGGAACGTCCAAAAACATTCAGTACTTC.

The chain combines TRBV19 with TRBJ1-1; TRBD1 matches 7 bases. CDR3 length: 13 residues. CDR1 and CDR2 from the germline V gene are LNHDA and SQIVND (reference sequence). The V gene end was trimmed by 9 bases and the J gene end by 4 bases; junction bases not matched to a gene: 8. The CDR3 here is CASATGAGTEAFF. CDR3 sequence (DNA): TGTGCCAGCGCCACAGGGGCGGGCACTGAAGCTTTCTTT.

The chain links TRBV5-1 to TRBJ2-3, with 7 nucleotides matching TRBD1. The CDR3 is made up of 14 amino acids. V was clipped by 4 bases and J by 6 bases; unmatched bases: 8. CDR1 and CDR2 from the germline V gene are SGHRS and YFSETQ. CDR3 region: CASSVDRAQDTQYF. The CDR3 DNA reads as TGCGCCAGCAGCGTCGACAGGGCGCAGGATACGCAGTATTTT.

This clone was detected a few times. The chain combines TRBV6-1 with TRBJ2-5; possibly TRBD2 for D (7 bases). CDR3 size: 15 residues. The germline CDR1 and CDR2 sequences are MNHNS and SASEGT. The V end lost 2 bases, the J end lost 5 bases, and 15 bases lay between the germline ends. In DNA form, the CDR3 reads TGTGCCAGCAGTGAATTGGCGGGGGCGTCGGAGACCCAGTACTTC. Its translation is CASSELAGASETQYF.